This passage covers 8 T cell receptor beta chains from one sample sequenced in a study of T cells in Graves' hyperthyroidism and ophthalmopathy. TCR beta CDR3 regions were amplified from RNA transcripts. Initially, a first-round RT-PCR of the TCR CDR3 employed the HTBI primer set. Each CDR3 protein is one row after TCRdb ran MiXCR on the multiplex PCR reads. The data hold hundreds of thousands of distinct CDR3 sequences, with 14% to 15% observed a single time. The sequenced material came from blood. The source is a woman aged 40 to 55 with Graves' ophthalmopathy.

The CDR3 DNA reads as TGTGCCAGCAGTCCGGGACTTTGGGGGAATGAGCAGTTCTTC. Protein sequence: CASSPGLWGNEQFF. V usage is TRBV6-1 and J usage is TRBJ2-1, with D possibly matching TRBD2 (6 bases). Per the germline V gene, CDR1 is MNHNS and CDR2 is SASEGT. Trimming removed 5 bases at V and 7 bases at J, with 15 bases between. The CDR3 length is 14 residues.

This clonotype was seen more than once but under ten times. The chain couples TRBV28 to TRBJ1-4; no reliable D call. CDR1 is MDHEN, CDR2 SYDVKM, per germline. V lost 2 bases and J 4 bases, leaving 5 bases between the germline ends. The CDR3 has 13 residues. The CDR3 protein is CASSLGFNEKLFF. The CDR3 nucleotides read TGTGCCAGCAGTTTAGGGTTTAATGAAAAACTGTTTTTT.

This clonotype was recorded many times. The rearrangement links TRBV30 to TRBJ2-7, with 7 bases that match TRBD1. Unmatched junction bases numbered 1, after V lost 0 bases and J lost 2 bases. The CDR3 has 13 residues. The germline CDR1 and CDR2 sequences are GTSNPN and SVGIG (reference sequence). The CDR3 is CAWSVGQAYEQYF. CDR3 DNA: TGTGCCTGGAGTGTAGGACAGGCCTACGAGCAGTACTTC.

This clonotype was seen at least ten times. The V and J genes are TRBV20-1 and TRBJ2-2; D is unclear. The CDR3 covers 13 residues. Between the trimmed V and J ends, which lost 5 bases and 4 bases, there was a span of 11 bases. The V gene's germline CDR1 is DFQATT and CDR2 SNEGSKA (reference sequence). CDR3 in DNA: TGCAGTGCTCCGGACCACACCACCGGGGAGCTGTTTTTT. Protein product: CSAPDHTTGELFF.

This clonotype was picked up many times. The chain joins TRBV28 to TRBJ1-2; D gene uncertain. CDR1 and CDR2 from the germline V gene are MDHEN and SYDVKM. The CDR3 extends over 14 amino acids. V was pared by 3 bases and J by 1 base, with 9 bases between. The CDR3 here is CASSFSGSNYGYTF. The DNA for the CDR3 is TGTGCCAGCAGTTTTAGCGGGAGTAACTATGGCTACACCTTC.

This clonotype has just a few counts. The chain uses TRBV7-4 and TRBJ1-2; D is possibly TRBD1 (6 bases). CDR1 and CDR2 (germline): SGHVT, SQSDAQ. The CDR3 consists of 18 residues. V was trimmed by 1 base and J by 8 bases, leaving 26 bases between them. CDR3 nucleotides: TGTGCCAGCAGCTTAGGGGGGCTGGCGCGGTCTTCGGATTGCGGCTACACCTTC. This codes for CASSLGGLARSSDCGYTF. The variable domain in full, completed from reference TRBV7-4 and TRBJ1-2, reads GAGVSQSPRYKVAKRGRDVALRCDSISGHVTLYWYRQTLGQGSEVLTYSQSDAQRDKSGRPSGRFSAERPERSVSTLKIQRTEQGDSAVYLCASSLGGLARSSDCGYTFGSGTRLTVV.

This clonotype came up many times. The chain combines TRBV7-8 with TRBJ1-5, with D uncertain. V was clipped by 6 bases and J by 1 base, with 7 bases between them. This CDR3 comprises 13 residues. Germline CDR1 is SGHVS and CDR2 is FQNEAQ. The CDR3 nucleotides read TGTGCCAGCAGTCTCGTGAGCAATCAGCCCCAGCATTTT. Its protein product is CASSLVSNQPQHF.

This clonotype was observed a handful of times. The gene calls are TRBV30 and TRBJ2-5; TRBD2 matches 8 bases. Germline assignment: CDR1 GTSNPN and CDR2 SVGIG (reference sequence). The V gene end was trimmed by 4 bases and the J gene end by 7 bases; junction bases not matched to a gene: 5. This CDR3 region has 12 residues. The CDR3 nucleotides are TGTGCCTGGATGGTCGGGAGGGGGACCCAGTACTTC. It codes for CAWMVGRGTQYF.